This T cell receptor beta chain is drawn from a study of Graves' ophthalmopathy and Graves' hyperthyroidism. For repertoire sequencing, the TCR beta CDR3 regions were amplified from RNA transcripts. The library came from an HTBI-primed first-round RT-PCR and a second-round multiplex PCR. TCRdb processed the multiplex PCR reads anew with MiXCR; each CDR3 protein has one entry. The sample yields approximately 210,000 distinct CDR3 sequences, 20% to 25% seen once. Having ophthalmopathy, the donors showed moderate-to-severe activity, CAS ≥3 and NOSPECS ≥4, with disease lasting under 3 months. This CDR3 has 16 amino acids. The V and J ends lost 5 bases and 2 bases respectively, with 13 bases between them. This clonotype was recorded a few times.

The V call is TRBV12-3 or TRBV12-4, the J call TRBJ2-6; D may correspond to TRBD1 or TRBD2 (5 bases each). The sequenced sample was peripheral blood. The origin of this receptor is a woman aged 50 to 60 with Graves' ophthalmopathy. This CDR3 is CASSRLGVTGANVLTF. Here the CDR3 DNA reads TGTGCCAGCAGTCGATTGGGGGTTACTGGGGCCAACGTCCTGACTTTC.